This T cell receptor beta chain was sequenced for a study of blood T cell repertoires in COVID-19. Across the whole study: Samples taken during acute and convalescent COVID-19 were collected in the United States, Italy and Spain. Sources were T cells, B-cell-depleted T cells, or PBMCs; the material itself was cDNA or gDNA.

CDR3 length: 13 residues. In germline, CDR1 is LGHDT, CDR2 YNNKEL (reference sequence). Deletions cut 7 bases from V and 8 bases from J, with 17 bases between. This clone has only one observation. In the authors' workflow: Scientists estimated how many nucleated cells there were by amplifying reference gene primers. Assay: immunoSEQ multiplex PCR; the TCRdb copy retains only in-frame clones and omits some. The DNA was the basis for D and trimming; V, J and clone size are from that table. This table has about 52,000 clones, 80% to 90% appearing once. The chain employs TRBV3-1 (or the pseudogene TRBV3-2) and TRBJ1-1; D unresolved. The receptor was derived from a man between 65 and 79 years old with acute or convalescent COVID-19. Source material: peripheral blood. DNA of the CDR3: TGTGCCAGCACCTCTTGGCCCCAATACGAAGCTTTCTTT. Translated, it gives CASTSWPQYEAFF.